A selection of T cell receptor beta chains follows, all from one sample in a study of cytomegalovirus exposure and HLA in healthy donors. The repertoire was sequenced with immunoSEQ multiplex PCR; TCRdb's copy has only in-frame clones and lacks some. The data contain some 70,000 clones, 55% to 70% of them seen just once; the ten biggest clones take up about 3%. Sequenced sample: PBMCs. Every receptor here comes from a woman between 50 and 59 years old in good health and CMV-seronegative. CDR3s include the opening cysteine and the closing phenylalanine or tryptophan. A D gene is named only where the DNA matches it firmly. Where a row states a size, it is once, few, many or the class of an expanded clone; other rows omit it.

v_gene: TRBV5-6; abundance: -; d_gene: -; j_gene: TRBJ2-7; CDR3nt: TGTGCCAGCAGCCTGGGACTTGGCTACGAGCAGTACTTC; CDR3aa: CASSLGLGYEQYF
v_gene: TRBV4-2; abundance: -; d_gene: -; j_gene: TRBJ2-6; CDR3nt: TGTGCCAGCAGCCAAGGCGAGGCAACTGGGGCCAACGTCCTGACTTTC; CDR3aa: CASSQGEATGANVLTF
v_gene: TRBV6-6; abundance: -; d_gene: -; j_gene: TRBJ2-2; CDR3nt: TGTGCCAGCAGTTCACAGGGAAGGGGCACCGGGGAGCTGTTTTTT; CDR3aa: CASSSQGRGTGELFF
v_gene: TRBV5-4; abundance: -; d_gene: TRBD2; j_gene: TRBJ2-2; CDR3nt: TGTGCCAGCAGCTTCCAGCGGGAGAGTGGGACCGGGGAGCTGTTTTTT; CDR3aa: CASSFQRESGTGELFF
v_gene: TRBV6-5; abundance: -; d_gene: -; j_gene: TRBJ1-1; CDR3nt: TGTGCCAGCAGTTACCCCCCGGGGTCGGCAGCTTTCTTT; CDR3aa: CASSYPPGSAAFF
v_gene: TRBV4-2; abundance: -; d_gene: -; j_gene: TRBJ1-1; CDR3nt: TGTGCCAGCAGCCCGACAGGAAGTATGAACACTGAAGCTTTCTTT; CDR3aa: CASSPTGSMNTEAFF
v_gene: TRBV6-5; abundance: -; d_gene: TRBD1; j_gene: TRBJ1-1; CDR3nt: TGTGCCAGCATACAAATGCGGGACAGTCTCCCTGAAGCTTTCTTT; CDR3aa: CASIQMRDSLPEAFF
v_gene: TRBV6-6; abundance: few; d_gene: TRBD1; j_gene: TRBJ1-2; CDR3nt: TGTGCCAGCAGCCTGATCGGACAGGGGTCTGGCTACACCTTC; CDR3aa: CASSLIGQGSGYTF
v_gene: TRBV2; abundance: once; d_gene: -; j_gene: TRBJ1-5; CDR3nt: TGTGCCAGCAGAATAAATCAGCCCCAGCATTTT; CDR3aa: CASRINQPQHF
v_gene: TRBV6-5; abundance: once; d_gene: TRBD2; j_gene: TRBJ2-7; CDR3nt: TGTGCCAGCAGTTACCTGGGAGGGTCGAACTCCTACGAGCAGTACTTC; CDR3aa: CASSYLGGSNSYEQYF
v_gene: TRBV5-1; abundance: -; d_gene: TRBD1; j_gene: TRBJ1-1; CDR3nt: TGCGCCAGCAGCCTCGGAGGACAGGGACCCACTGAAGCTTTCTTT; CDR3aa: CASSLGGQGPTEAFF
v_gene: TRBV9; abundance: -; d_gene: -; j_gene: TRBJ2-5; CDR3nt: TGTGCCAGCAGCGTAGGGACAGCCCAAGAGACCCAGTACTTC; CDR3aa: CASSVGTAQETQYF
v_gene: TRBV10-3; abundance: -; d_gene: -; j_gene: TRBJ1-1; CDR3nt: TGTGCCATCAGTGAGTCTTTAAACACTGAAGCTTTCTTT; CDR3aa: CAISESLNTEAFF
v_gene: TRBV28; abundance: -; d_gene: TRBD1; j_gene: TRBJ1-4; CDR3nt: TGTGCCAGCAGTCCGGGACAGAAACTGTTTTTT; CDR3aa: CASSPGQKLFF
v_gene: TRBV29-1; abundance: -; d_gene: TRBD1; j_gene: TRBJ1-1; CDR3nt: TGCAGCGTTGTACGGGACAGGATCCCTGAAGCTTTCTTT; CDR3aa: CSVVRDRIPEAFF
v_gene: TRBV19; abundance: -; d_gene: TRBD1; j_gene: TRBJ1-5; CDR3nt: TGTGCCAGTAGTATTCAAGGACAGGGTCAGCCCCAGCATTTT; CDR3aa: CASSIQGQGQPQHF
v_gene: TRBV2; abundance: -; d_gene: -; j_gene: TRBJ1-5; CDR3nt: TGTGCCAGCAGTCAGCTGCAGGGTGGGAATCAGCCCCAGCATTTT; CDR3aa: CASSQLQGGNQPQHF
v_gene: TRBV28; abundance: -; d_gene: TRBD1; j_gene: TRBJ1-5; CDR3nt: TGTGCCAGCAGTTCACCCGGACAGGGCGATCAGCCCCAGCATTTT; CDR3aa: CASSSPGQGDQPQHF
v_gene: TRBV4-3; abundance: -; d_gene: TRBD1; j_gene: TRBJ1-3; CDR3nt: TGCGCCAGCAGCCCTAAACCGGGACAGACTTCTGGAAACACCATATATTTT; CDR3aa: CASSPKPGQTSGNTIYF
v_gene: TRBV5-6; abundance: -; d_gene: TRBD2; j_gene: TRBJ2-7; CDR3nt: TGTGCCAGCAGCGCAACTAGCGGAACCTACGAGCAGTACTTC; CDR3aa: CASSATSGTYEQYF
v_gene: TRBV7-2; abundance: -; d_gene: -; j_gene: TRBJ2-5; CDR3nt: TGTGCCAGCAGCTCCAGGACAGTAAGCGAGACCCAGTACTTC; CDR3aa: CASSSRTVSETQYF
v_gene: TRBV19; abundance: -; d_gene: -; j_gene: TRBJ1-2; CDR3nt: TGTGCCAGTAGTATTTATACTCGGGGGTCGGCTGGCTACACCTTC; CDR3aa: CASSIYTRGSAGYTF
v_gene: TRBV5-6; abundance: -; d_gene: -; j_gene: TRBJ1-1; CDR3nt: TGTGCCAGCAGCTCTAGTGGGTTTGAAGCTTTCTTT; CDR3aa: CASSSSGFEAFF
v_gene: TRBV2; abundance: -; d_gene: TRBD1; j_gene: TRBJ2-3; CDR3nt: TGTGCCAGCAGTGCTTCCGGGACAGGCACAGATACGCAGTATTTT; CDR3aa: CASSASGTGTDTQYF
v_gene: TRBV28; abundance: few; d_gene: TRBD1; j_gene: TRBJ2-7; CDR3nt: TGTGCCAGCAGTAACCGACAGGGCGTCTACGAGCAGTACTTC; CDR3aa: CASSNRQGVYEQYF
v_gene: TRBV28; abundance: few; d_gene: TRBD2; j_gene: TRBJ2-1; CDR3nt: TGTGCCAGCTTCGGAGCGGGAGGAAGGCAGTTCTTC; CDR3aa: CASFGAGGRQFF
v_gene: TRBV6-5; abundance: -; d_gene: -; j_gene: TRBJ1-5; CDR3nt: TGTGCCAGCAGCCGGTTAGTAGGCAATCAGCCCCAGCATTTT; CDR3aa: CASSRLVGNQPQHF
v_gene: TRBV30; abundance: few; d_gene: -; j_gene: TRBJ1-1; CDR3nt: TGTGCATGGAGTAGGACTGAAGATTTCTTT; CDR3aa: CAWSRTEDFF
v_gene: TRBV29-1; abundance: -; d_gene: -; j_gene: TRBJ2-2; CDR3nt: TGCAGCGCATTCCTAAATTGGAACACCGGGGAGCTGTTTTTT; CDR3aa: CSAFLNWNTGELFF
v_gene: TRBV29-1; abundance: -; d_gene: TRBD2; j_gene: TRBJ2-7; CDR3nt: TGCAGCGTCTCACTTAGCGGGAGCCACGAGCAGTACTTC; CDR3aa: CSVSLSGSHEQYF
v_gene: TRBV5-4; abundance: -; d_gene: -; j_gene: TRBJ2-7; CDR3nt: TGTGCCAGCAGCCCCAACGCGGATTCCTACGAGCAGTACTTC; CDR3aa: CASSPNADSYEQYF
v_gene: TRBV5-1; abundance: -; d_gene: -; j_gene: TRBJ1-5; CDR3nt: TGCGCCAGCAGCTTGGGAGCAGGGAAAAATCAGCCCCAGCATTTT; CDR3aa: CASSLGAGKNQPQHF
v_gene: TRBV18; abundance: -; d_gene: TRBD1; j_gene: TRBJ1-1; CDR3nt: TGTGCCAGCTCACCACTGGACAGGGGCAGATCGTTGAACACTGAAGCTTTCTTT; CDR3aa: CASSPLDRGRSLNTEAFF
v_gene: TRBV28; abundance: -; d_gene: TRBD1; j_gene: TRBJ2-7; CDR3nt: TGTGCCAGCATTGAGGACAGGGGTTACGAACAGTACTTC; CDR3aa: CASIEDRGYEQYF
v_gene: TRBV6-5; abundance: -; d_gene: -; j_gene: TRBJ1-2; CDR3nt: TGTGCCAGCAGTTACTCTGGGGCAGGGCTCGGTGGCTACACCTTC; CDR3aa: CASSYSGAGLGGYTF